The clone carrying this T cell receptor beta chain showed up many times. Germline CDR1 is SNHLY and CDR2 is FYNNEI. The CDR3 spans 11 residues. Trimming took 7 bases from V and 9 from J, leaving 10 bases between them. The source of the sample is a study of early T cells in non-severe SARS-CoV-2 infection. Researchers attached unique molecular identifiers to individual cDNA molecules. TCRdb ran MiXCR on the 5' RACE reads and lists one entry per CDR3 protein. This table has some 71,000 distinct CDR3 sequences, around 11% appearing once. The specimen was whole blood. The V gene is TRBV2, the J gene TRBJ2-1, with D perhaps matching TRBD2 (5 bases). The sequence derives from an adult who was a healthcare worker with PCR-confirmed SARS-CoV-2 infection or an uninfected control (not recorded which). CDR3 in DNA: TGTGCCAGCACTGCCGGAGGTGAGCAGTTCTTC. Its protein is CASTAGGEQFF. The whole variable domain, filled in from reference TRBV2 and TRBJ2-1, reads EPEVTQTPSHQVTQMGQEVILRCVPISNHLYFYWYRQILGQKVEFLVSFYNNEISEKSEIFDDQFSVERPDGSNFTLKIRSTKLEDSAMYFCASTAGGEQFFGPGTRLTVL.